Listed here are 19 T cell receptor beta chains from one sample, sequenced in a study of glioma-infiltrating T cells. TCR alpha and beta CDR3 regions were amplified from RNA using iRepertoire nested multiplex PCR. One entry per CDR3 protein, called by TCRdb with MiXCR from the multiplex PCR reads. The data contain about 110,000 distinct CDR3 sequences, less than 30% of them singletons. The sample taken for sequencing was glioma tissue, nonneoplastic brain tissue, or PBMCs (not recorded which). These receptors were taken from a human donor with low-grade glioma or glioblastoma, undergoing nonglioma brain surgery, or in good health (not recorded which).

In this sample, this clonotype turned up many times. The chain joins TRBV4-3 to TRBJ2-7; D not resolved. V was shortened by 0 bases and J by 3 bases, with 6 bases between the two germline ends. The CDR3 contains 13 residues. Germline V gene lookup returns CDR1 LGHNA and CDR2 YSLEER. The CDR3 DNA sequence: TGCGCCAGCAGCCAAGATCAAAGCTACGAGCAGTACTTC. It translates to CASSQDQSYEQYF.

This clonotype was detected ten times or more. The J gene is TRBJ2-7, the V gene TRBV7-6; D possibly matches TRBD1 or TRBD2 (5 bases each). The germline CDR1 and CDR2 sequences are SGHVS and FNYEAQ. The CDR3 totals 15 residues. The V end was cut by 1 base, the J end by 7 bases, with 17 bases between. CDR3 DNA sequence: TGTGCCAGCAGCTTAGGAGGCGGTGAGGGGCTGGAGCAGTACTTC. As protein: CASSLGGGEGLEQYF.

The rearrangement links TRBV25-1 to TRBJ1-2; TRBD1 is a possible D gene (6 bases). CDR3 length: 15 amino acids. Germline V gene lookup returns CDR1 MGHDK and CDR2 SYGVNS. Trimming took 2 bases from V and 11 from J, leaving 21 bases between them. The CDR3 loop is CASSEGGGQLYEYTF. For the CDR3, the DNA is TGTGCCAGCAGTGAAGGGGGCGGACAGCTCTATGAATACACCTTC.

This clonotype was seen repeatedly, ten times or more. V gene TRBV27 combines with J gene TRBJ1-1; the D is unclear. CDR3 length: 15 residues. The germline gives CDR1 MNHEY, CDR2 SMNVEV (reference sequence). Trimming pared 8 bases from V and 0 bases from J, leaving 16 bases between. CDR3 coding DNA: TGTGCCAGCGCCTCAGGTAGCCCAATGAACACTGAAGCTTTCTTT. It specifies CASASGSPMNTEAFF.

This clonotype was counted ten times or more. V gene TRBV5-4 combines with J gene TRBJ1-1; D not certain. V was pared by 0 bases and J by 4 bases, with 10 bases between. This CDR3 has 14 amino acids. The germline gives CDR1 SGHNT, CDR2 YYREEE (reference sequence). CDR3 DNA sequence: TGTGCCAGCAGCTTGGAATATGGGGTCACTGAAGCTTTCTTT. It yields the protein CASSLEYGVTEAFF.

Note on this clonotype: A read error may be the cause here, since a much bigger clone is one base away. The V gene is TRBV27, the J gene TRBJ1-2, with no clear D. The CDR3 runs 15 residues. The germline V gene encodes CDR1 MNHEY and CDR2 SMNVEV (reference sequence). CDR3 sequence reads: CASSYAPGHNCGYTF. The CDR3, as DNA: TGTGCCAGCAGCTACGCCCCGGGCCATAACTGTGGCTACACCTTC.

This clonotype has just a few counts. The chain carries TRBV12-3 or TRBV12-4 and TRBJ1-5; possible D gene TRBD1, 5 bases. V lost 5 bases, J lost 7 bases, and 15 bases lay in between. The CDR3 loop spans 14 amino acids. CDR3 protein: CASSPTKGVQPQHF. DNA of the CDR3: TGTGCCAGCAGTCCCACAAAAGGGGTCCAGCCCCAGCATTTT.

There are many counts of this clonotype. This chain joins TRBV29-1 and TRBJ1-2; D gene uncertain. The CDR3 loop spans 12 amino acids. Trimming shortened V by 6 bases and J by 5 bases, and 13 bases separated the two germline ends. Germline assignment: CDR1 SQVTM and CDR2 ANQGSEA. The DNA of the CDR3 is TGCAGCGTCCAAGGGCTGAGATATGGCTACACCTTC. Protein: CSVQGLRYGYTF.

This clonotype has at least ten counts. An end of the junction differs from the germline gene, which may be a read error. CDR3 sequence: CASSLQEGRVLSF. In DNA form, the CDR3 reads TGTGCCAGCAGCTTACAAGAGGGCAGGGTACTATCGTTT. The chain links TRBV7-3 to TRBJ1-4, with a weak D call TRBD1 (5 bases). This CDR3 is 13 amino acids long. CDR1 and CDR2 from the germline V gene are SGHTA and FQGTGA. Drawing the rest from reference TRBV7-3 and TRBJ1-4, the complete variable domain is GAGVSQTPSNKVTEKGKYVELRCDPISGHTALYWYRQSLGQGPEFLIYFQGTGAADDSGLPNDRFFAVRPEGSVSTLKIQRTERGDSAVYLCASSLQEGRVLSFGSGTQLSVL.

Ten or more counts support this clonotype. The chain couples TRBV29-1 to TRBJ1-2; D is unclear. CDR3 size: 11 residues. V was trimmed by 4 bases and J by 8 bases, leaving 11 bases between them. Per the germline V gene, CDR1 is SQVTM and CDR2 is ANQGSEA. DNA for the CDR3: TGCAGCGTTGGAGAGGGAGAGGGCTACACCTTC. Amino acids: CSVGEGEGYTF.

This clonotype appeared a single time. This chain joins TRBV7-3 and TRBJ2-7; the match to TRBD1 covers 9 bases. Germline loops: CDR1 SGHTA, CDR2 FQGTGA. The CDR3 spans 15 residues. Losses at the gene ends were 5 bases for V and 4 bases for J; bases not matched to a gene: 9. CDR3: CASSPDRTGVYEQYF. In nucleotides, the CDR3 is TGTGCCAGCAGCCCTGACAGGACAGGGGTATACGAGCAGTACTTC.

The sample holds a few counts of this clonotype. V usage is TRBV27 and J usage is TRBJ1-1; D not resolved. The CDR3 spans 13 residues. Germline V gene sequence: CDR1 MNHEY, CDR2 SMNVEV (reference sequence). The CDR3 DNA reads as TGTGTTAGCAGTCAGGCTTACCTCACTGAAGCTTTCTTT. It is translated as CVSSQAYLTEAFF.

This clonotype was counted ten times or more. This chain uses TRBV20-1 with TRBJ2-3; 12 bases agree with TRBD2. Germline loops: CDR1 DFQATT, CDR2 SNEGSKA (reference sequence). This CDR3 contains 15 residues. The J segment lost 7 bases and the V segment lost 6 bases, leaving 11 bases of the junction unmatched. The CDR3 DNA reads as TGCAGTGCCCTCGACGGGACTAGCGGGCCTAATACGCAGTATTTT. Translated, it gives CSALDGTSGPNTQYF.

This clonotype occurred many times. The chain carries TRBV7-2 and TRBJ1-1; no reliable D call. CDR1 and CDR2 from the germline V gene are SGHTA and FQGNSA. V was pared by 5 bases and J by 11 bases, with 12 bases between. The CDR3 runs to 11 residues. The CDR3 coding sequence is TGTGCCAGCAGCAGAGACTTTGGCGCTTTCTTT. Translation gives CASSRDFGAFF. Drawing the rest from reference TRBV7-2 and TRBJ1-1, the complete variable domain is GAGVSQSPSNKVTEKGKDVELRCDPISGHTALYWYRQSLGQGLEFLIYFQGNSAPDKSGLPSDRFSAERTGGSVSTLTIQRTQQEDSAVYLCASSRDFGAFFGQGTRLTVV.

This clonotype has ten or more counts. J is TRBJ2-7 and V is TRBV6-6; D possibly corresponds to TRBD2 (5 bases). Germline CDR1 reads MNHNY; CDR2 reads SVGAGI (reference sequence). V lost 0 bases, J lost 5 bases, and 8 bases lay in between. CDR3 length: 13 amino acids. The CDR3, as DNA: TGTGCCAGCAGTTACTCGGTCGGGAACGAGCAGTACTTC. As protein: CASSYSVGNEQYF.

This clonotype has a count of ten or more. The J gene is TRBJ2-1, the V gene TRBV5-1; 10 bases line up with TRBD2. Trimming removed 4 bases from V and 2 bases from J; junction bases left unmatched: 3. Germline CDR1 and CDR2: SGHRS and YFSETQ. The CDR3 is 15 amino acids. The CDR3, as DNA: TGCGCCAGCAGCCGGACTAGCGGTACCTACAATGAGCAGTTCTTC. Translation: CASSRTSGTYNEQFF.

This clonotype was observed at least ten times. The chain links TRBV18 to TRBJ2-1; possible D gene TRBD1, 6 bases. This CDR3 is 14 amino acids long. The germline V and J ends were trimmed by 8 bases and 0 bases, with 11 bases remaining between them. Germline V gene data show CDR1 as KGHSH and CDR2 as LQKENI. CDR3 sequence (DNA): TGTGCCAGCCGACAGGACAGCTCCTACAATGAGCAGTTCTTC. Its protein product is CASRQDSSYNEQFF.

In regard to this clonotype: A much larger clone lies a single base off, so this may be a read error. V and J are TRBV12-3 or TRBV12-4 and TRBJ2-1; TRBD1 or TRBD2 may be the D gene (6 bases each). V was pared by 6 bases and J by 5 bases, with 17 bases between. The CDR3 covers 15 residues. The CDR3: CASSSPWRGDNEQFF. In nucleotides, the CDR3 is TGTGCCAGCAGCAGCCCGTGGAGGGGGGACAATGAGCAGTTCTTC.

This clonotype was detected many times. CDR3 nucleotide sequence: TGTGCCAGCAGAAACTCTGGAAACACCATATATTTT. The encoded protein is CASRNSGNTIYF. This chain links TRBV6-1 with TRBJ1-3; no firm D call. The CDR3 consists of 12 residues. Trimming shortened V by 6 bases and J by 0 bases, and 3 bases separated the two germline ends. The germline V gene has CDR1 MNHNS and CDR2 SASEGT.